Given below is one TCR beta chain in context. The sample comes from a study of blood T cell repertoires in COVID-19. With 4 bases clipped from V and 10 bases from J, the junction kept 6 bases outside the gene matches. The CDR3 has 14 residues. Germline V gives CDR1 SGHTA, CDR2 FQGTGA. Method: immunoSEQ multiplex PCR; TCRdb's copy keeps in-frame clones and lacks some. The sample has around 160,000 clones; more than 75% are singletons. Sequencing was performed on peripheral blood. The TCR sequence derives from a man aged 55 to 70 with active or convalescent COVID-19. The V call is TRBV7-3, the J call TRBJ2-3; 12 nucleotides match TRBD1. In nucleotides, the CDR3 is TGTGCCAGCAGCTCGACCGGGACAGGGGGCGCGCAGTATTTT. This sequence encodes CASSSTGTGGAQYF.